Each of the 7 T cell receptor beta chains below was sequenced from the same sample in a study of T cell responses to AZD1222 COVID-19 vaccine. Libraries were prepared by immunoSEQ multiplex PCR; TCRdb keeps only in-frame clonotypes and omits some of them. The data show 95,000 to 110,000 clones, with approximately 86% seen just once and 3.3% held by the top ten. The sample consisted of peripheral blood, taken 28 days after the second dose of the MenACWY control vaccine. The receptors stem from an adult who received the MenACWY meningococcal vaccine as a control.

This rearrangement joins TRBV11-3 to TRBJ2-3; 14 bases align to TRBD2. This CDR3 is built from 16 residues. CDR1 is SGHNT, CDR2 YENEEA, per germline. J gave up 4 bases and V 4 bases, and 4 bases lay outside the gene matches. CDR3 DNA: TGTGCCAGCAGCTCACGACTAGCGGGGGGGCCAGATACGCAGTATTTT. Translating it yields CASSSRLAGGPDTQYF.

The chain links TRBV5-1 to TRBJ2-2, with TRBD1 matching over 9 bases. Trimming at V came to 2 bases and at J to 1 base, leaving 6 bases not matched to a gene. Germline values: CDR1 SGHRS, CDR2 YFSETQ. There are 17 residues in the CDR3. The CDR3 sequence is CASSFLQGAQNTGELFF. CDR3 DNA sequence: TGCGCCAGCAGCTTCCTACAGGGGGCGCAGAACACCGGGGAGCTGTTTTTT.

The sample holds one count of this clone. The rearrangement links TRBV7-8 to TRBJ2-1; TRBD2 matches at 8 bases. The CDR3 spans 15 residues. V trimming: 5 bases; J trimming: 7 bases; junction bases outside the gene matches: 10. Germline values: CDR1 SGHVS, CDR2 FQNEAQ. The CDR3 region is CASSTESGLANEQFF. The CDR3 region has the DNA TGTGCCAGCAGCACGGAGAGTGGACTAGCTAATGAGCAGTTCTTC.

The J gene is TRBJ2-4, the V gene TRBV15; D unresolved. CDR3 length: 14 amino acids. CDR1 and CDR2 (germline): LNHNV, YYDKDF (reference sequence). Trimming cost V 0 bases and J 8 bases, with 11 bases left between them. CDR3 sequence: CATSRDTGSDIQYF. The CDR3, as DNA: TGTGCCACCAGCAGAGATACCGGAAGTGACATTCAGTACTTC.

The DNA for the CDR3 is TGTGCCAGCAGCTCGTTACTTCTGCCCGGGGAGCTGTTTTTT. It translates to CASSSLLLPGELFF. The chain joins TRBV7-3 to TRBJ2-2; D not resolved. Trimming stripped 4 bases from V and 6 bases from J, with 12 bases between. This CDR3 spans 14 amino acids. Per germline, CDR1 SGHTA and CDR2 FQGTGA.

This rearrangement joins TRBV4-2 to TRBJ1-2, with D possibly TRBD1 on 6 matching bases. There are 16 residues in the CDR3. Germline CDR1 and CDR2: LGHNA and YNFKEQ. V lost 5 bases and J lost 2, with 18 bases in between. The CDR3 sequence is CASSIAQDRTNYGYTF. The CDR3, as DNA: TGTGCCAGCAGCATAGCCCAAGACAGGACCAACTATGGCTACACCTTC.

This clone was seen a few times. The V call is TRBV19, the J call TRBJ1-2; no firm D call. Between the trimmed V and J ends, which lost 6 bases and 5 bases, there was a span of 10 bases. Germline V CDR1 and CDR2: LNHDA, SQIVND (reference sequence). This CDR3 spans 12 amino acids. The CDR3 protein is CASRWSQYGYTF. The DNA for the CDR3 is TGTGCCAGTAGATGGAGTCAATATGGCTACACCTTC.